This TCR beta chain was sequenced for a study of cytomegalovirus exposure and HLA in healthy donors (TCRdb year 2017). Notes on the research overall: According to a later analysis, one platform produced both the approximately 110 validation repertoires and the roughly 660 repertoires of the first cohort. Besides the first cohort of 550 to 750 subjects, a separate validation cohort made up of 120 different subjects was used. The study aimed to test whether cataloging public T cell receptors could reveal signatures of past pathogen exposure. To predict cytomegalovirus infection status, the study combined high-throughput TCR immunosequencing, statistical association of individual TCRs with disease status, and machine learning.

The library was produced with the immunoSEQ multiplex PCR assay. The authors' pipeline ran thus. A statistical classification framework was developed to diagnose cytomegalovirus status using the catalog of TCR beta chain sequences. What TCRdb holds here is the immuneACCESS table cut down to in-frame rearrangements. Part of the clones is not present; checked against another copy, under half of the missing clones reflect an unresolved V gene, and the others are unexplained. V, J and clone size are taken as reported in that table, and D and trimming were inferred from the DNA itself. Here the sample has 150,000 to 200,000 clones; roughly 83% occur a single time. Approximately 10% of the sample rests with the top ten. Results the study describes overall, beyond this receptor: The authors suggested that the approach could potentially be extended to other disease states and immunological phenotypes. Of the cluster scores, 94% were above 0 in a later analysis, which found that TCRs clustered in the first cohort also tended to co-occur in the 95 to 150 validation repertoires. While some public TCRs were present in many individuals, most TCR sequences turned up only very rarely across donors. A later analysis lacked HLA typing for the validation cohort, so it scored co-occurrence in that cohort across all 130 or so repertoires. In the study, around 160 TCR beta chains were listed as associated with cytomegalovirus. A few of the identified cytomegalovirus-associated TCR beta chains were confirmed in vitro to be specific for cytomegalovirus antigens. In both the original and validation cohorts, the classifier was reported to diagnose cytomegalovirus status with high specificity and sensitivity.

Separate from the roughly 700-subject first cohort, the validation cohort of some 130 subjects was the group to which the donors belonged. V is pared back by 6 bases and J by 11 bases, with 22 bases lying between the germline termini. The germline V gene provides CDR1 SNHLY and CDR2 FYNNEI. Measured from the cysteine to the phenylalanine, the CDR3 is 14 residues long. The only DNA kept is the CDR3, 42 bases in frame from the first base. With regard to this clone: Its antigen specificity is not known. Base qualities are missing; no much larger clone stands one base away.

The V gene is TRBV2 and the J gene is TRBJ1-1, with a weak D call of TRBD1 (5 bases match). The sequence came from a young man in good health and CMV-seropositive. Source material: PBMCs. The DNA sequence follows: TGTGCCAGCAGCCTCACCGACCCGGGGGGATGGGCTTTCTTT. This gives the protein CASSLTDPGGWAFF.